This T cell receptor (beta chain) was observed in a study of T cells after yellow fever vaccination. Study summary: SMART-Seq v4 Ultra Low Input prepared libraries from low-cell fractions. General study points: It was the secondary response that reached its peak faster, day 5 versus 15, but it was weaker. A small proportion of clonotypes was detected in both the CD4 and CD8 compartments.

This CDR3 region has 14 residues. Germline CDR1 LGHDT, CDR2 YNNKEL (reference sequence). V lost 2 bases, J lost 5 bases, and 12 bases lay in between. Generation of TCR cDNA used 5'RACE template switching (which added a universal primer site and UMIs). Using its own MiXCR run on the 5' RACE reads, TCRdb lists one record per CDR3 protein. The repertoire consists of approximately 260,000 distinct CDR3 sequences, with around 5.3% occurring once and the leading ten covering 2.5% to 4%. Turning to this clonotype: Its antigen is still unknown.

Specimen: CD4+ T cells sorted from PBMCs, collected on the day of the yellow fever booster vaccination. The sequence came from a man aged 18 to 30 who received the YFV17D yellow fever vaccine. The V and J genes are TRBV3-1 and TRBJ2-5, with D perhaps TRBD1 (7 bases). CDR3: CASSQSSGGETQYF. As DNA, the CDR3 is TGTGCCAGCAGCCAAAGCTCAGGGGGGGAGACCCAGTACTTC.